Each of the 22 T cell receptor beta chains below was sequenced from the same sample in a study of spatial heterogeneity in lung cancer. As for time point: blood at routine non-recurrence follow-up after resection. The sequenced material consisted of unsorted whole RNA from tumor, nontumor lung or frozen PBMC. TCRdb used MiXCR to reprocess the 5' RACE reads, holding one entry per CDR3 protein. The profile covers 95,000 to 130,000 distinct CDR3 sequences, with 9% to 15% appearing a single time and around 17% taken by the ten largest. This material consisted of PBMCs, taken at follow-up. These receptors came from a male donor with early-stage non-small cell lung cancer.

This chain joins TRBV15 and TRBJ2-3; 8 bases are a match to TRBD1. CDR1 is LNHNV, CDR2 YYDKDF, per germline (reference sequence). V lost 4 bases, J lost 4 bases, and 4 bases stayed unmatched. The CDR3 is 14 amino acids. As DNA, the CDR3 is TGTGCCACCAGCAAGGACAGGGTCCCAGATACGCAGTATTTT. Translating gives CATSKDRVPDTQYF.

This chain joins TRBV6-2 or TRBV6-3 and TRBJ2-7; D possibly corresponds to TRBD2 (6 bases). Per the germline V gene, CDR1 is MNHEY and CDR2 is SVGEGT. Deletions cut 5 bases from V and 4 bases from J, with 21 bases between. The CDR3 length is 16 residues. The chain's CDR3 is CASSRDPGLLFYEQYF. The CDR3 DNA follows: TGTGCCAGCAGTCGGGATCCGGGACTCCTTTTTTACGAGCAGTACTTC.

Regarding this clonotype: The junction differs from germline at one of its ends, possibly a read error. This chain links TRBV24-1 with TRBJ2-5; 7 bases align to TRBD1. Per the germline V gene, CDR1 is KGHDR and CDR2 is SFDVKD. This CDR3 spans 15 amino acids. CDR3 loop: CATGDAGTDQETQYF. The CDR3 DNA sequence: TGTGCCACCGGTGACGCCGGGACAGACCAAGAGACCCAGTACTTC.

This clonotype has a count of ten or more. This rearrangement joins TRBV28 to TRBJ1-5; D gene ambiguous. The V end was cut by 5 bases, the J end by 3 bases, with 17 bases between. Germline CDR1 MDHEN, CDR2 SYDVKM. The length of the CDR3 is 16 residues. CDR3 DNA: TGTGCCAGCAGTCGCGGGCTTAGTCATCCCAATCAGCCCCAGCATTTT. It encodes CASSRGLSHPNQPQHF.

This sequence joins TRBV7-2 and TRBJ2-3; 12 bases line up with TRBD2. CDR1 is SGHTA, CDR2 FQGNSA, per germline. The CDR3 is 17 amino acids. V was pared by 6 bases and J by 6 bases, with 13 bases of the junction left unmatched. CDR3 in DNA: TGTGCCAGCAGTCCTGGCGGGCTAGCGGGGGGGTTGGATACGCAGTATTTT. Protein: CASSPGGLAGGLDTQYF.

This clonotype was detected many times. The J gene is TRBJ1-1, the V gene TRBV4-3, with D uncertain. V gave up 1 base and J gave up 0 bases, with 9 bases separating them. From germline, CDR1 is LGHNA and CDR2 YSLEER. The CDR3 is 15 amino acids. CDR3 sequence (DNA): TGCGCCAGCAGCCAAGGGGAGACTATGAACACTGAAGCTTTCTTT. This gives the protein CASSQGETMNTEAFF.

The J gene is TRBJ2-7, the V gene TRBV4-3; D is ambiguous. Trimming cost V 0 bases and J 9 bases, with 9 bases left between them. Germline V gives CDR1 LGHNA, CDR2 YSLEER. The CDR3 loop spans 12 amino acids. The CDR3 is CASSQDSARQYF. The CDR3 DNA reads TGCGCCAGCAGCCAAGATTCGGCCAGGCAGTACTTC.

The sample holds many counts of this clonotype. V gene TRBV28 combines with J gene TRBJ1-2, with TRBD1 matching over 10 bases. V lost 3 bases, J lost 2 bases, and 0 bases stayed unmatched. Germline assignment: CDR1 MDHEN and CDR2 SYDVKM. The CDR3 spans 14 residues. The CDR3 region is CASSLGQGNYGYTF. DNA for the CDR3: TGTGCCAGCAGTTTGGGACAGGGGAACTATGGCTACACCTTC.

The genes are TRBV3-1 and TRBJ2-7, with no clear D. With 1 base removed from V and 3 bases from J, the gap between germline ends came to 10 bases. CDR1 and CDR2 from the germline V gene are LGHDT and YNNKEL (reference sequence). This CDR3 has 14 amino acids. DNA of the CDR3: TGTGCCAGCAGCCAAGCCGGATTTGACTACGAGCAGTACTTC. Its protein is CASSQAGFDYEQYF.

This clonotype was counted ten times or more. This chain connects TRBV28 to TRBJ2-5; D remains unclear. V was clipped by 7 bases and J by 5 bases, with 8 bases between them. This CDR3 has 11 residues. The germline gives CDR1 MDHEN, CDR2 SYDVKM. CDR3 nucleotide sequence: TGTGCCAGCACTCTCGAGGAGACCCAGTACTTC. Its translation: CASTLEETQYF. Complete variable domain (other parts from reference TRBV28 and TRBJ2-5): DVKVTQSSRYLVKRTGEKVFLECVQDMDHENMFWYRQDPGLGLRLIYFSYDVKMKEKGDIPEGYSVSREKKERFSLILESASTNQTSMYLCASTLEETQYFGPGTRLLVL.

This clonotype came up a few times. This rearrangement joins TRBV13 to TRBJ1-6; 9 bases map to TRBD1. The germline V gene has CDR1 PRHDT and CDR2 FYEKMQ (reference sequence). The V segment lost 5 bases and the J segment 11 bases; nucleotides outside the gene matches: 13. This CDR3 spans 16 amino acids. CDR3 loop: CASSHGTGRPRAPLHF. The CDR3 bases are TGTGCCAGCAGCCACGGGACAGGGAGGCCCCGGGCACCCCTCCACTTT.

This sequence joins TRBV7-2 and TRBJ2-5; 10 positions match TRBD1. The germline V gene encodes CDR1 SGHTA and CDR2 FQGNSA. J was trimmed by 5 bases and V by 1 base; bases with no gene match: 10. The CDR3 has 17 amino acids. The CDR3 protein is CASSLVTRDRGRETQYF. CDR3 sequence (DNA): TGTGCCAGCAGCTTAGTTACCCGGGACAGGGGAAGGGAGACCCAGTACTTC.

This clonotype occurred many times. CDR3 sequence reads: CSARDQAFGPYEQYF. The CDR3 coding sequence is TGCAGTGCTAGAGATCAAGCTTTCGGACCTTACGAGCAGTACTTC. The gene calls are TRBV20-1 and TRBJ2-7; no definite D call. Trimming took off 0 bases at V and 4 bases at J, with 16 bases between the two ends. Germline loops: CDR1 DFQATT, CDR2 SNEGSKA (reference sequence). The CDR3 totals 15 residues.

This clonotype was recorded a few times. The J gene is TRBJ2-1, the V gene TRBV20-1, with 8 bases aligning to TRBD1. In germline, CDR1 is DFQATT, CDR2 SNEGSKA (reference sequence). The V and J ends lost 2 bases and 3 bases, in that order; junction bases with no gene match: 6. The CDR3 has 15 residues. CDR3 DNA: TGCAGTGCTAGACCCGGGACAGGTATCTACAATGAGCAGTTCTTC. It translates to CSARPGTGIYNEQFF.

This clonotype was seen a handful of times. The chain recombines TRBV11-2 with TRBJ2-7, with TRBD1 identical over 11 bases. The CDR3 is 15 residues long. Germline CDR1 and CDR2: SGHAT and FQNNGV. V shed 2 bases and J 5 bases; nucleotides not matched to a gene: 5. CDR3 DNA sequence: TGTGCCAGCAGCTTAACTGGACAGGGGGCTAACGAGCAGTACTTC. This codes for CASSLTGQGANEQYF.

This chain links TRBV6-2 or TRBV6-3 with TRBJ1-3; a possible D gene is TRBD1 (5 bases). This CDR3 region has 13 residues. Germline CDR1 and CDR2: MNHEY and SVGEGT. CDR3 sequence (DNA): TGTGCGCTTGGGGCCTCCGCTGGAAACACCATATATTTT. Protein: CALGASAGNTIYF.

At least ten counts were recorded for this clonotype. This chain links TRBV19 with TRBJ1-1, with 12 bases fitting TRBD1. The CDR3 covers 14 residues. CDR1 LNHDA and CDR2 SQIVND come from the germline V gene (reference sequence). The V gene end was trimmed by 6 bases and the J gene end by 5 bases; junction bases not matched to a gene: 4. The CDR3 sequence: CASSGTGGRTEAFF. CDR3 coding DNA: TGTGCCAGTAGCGGGACAGGGGGCAGAACTGAAGCTTTCTTT.

This clonotype has just a few counts. This chain connects TRBV7-2 to TRBJ1-5; 7 bases line up with TRBD1. This CDR3 region has 15 residues. The germline V gene encodes CDR1 SGHTA and CDR2 FQGNSA. V was pared by 1 base and J by 9 bases, with 9 bases of the junction left unmatched. CDR3 DNA: TGTGCCAGCAGCTTAGTAGGACAGGTTAATTCGCCCCAGCATTTT. This sequence encodes CASSLVGQVNSPQHF.

This clonotype has only a few counts. This chain joins TRBV28 and TRBJ2-5, with a weak D call TRBD1 (6 bases). Germline V lookup: CDR1 MDHEN, CDR2 SYDVKM. Trimming took 6 bases from V and 3 from J, leaving 11 bases between them. This CDR3 contains 13 residues. Written as DNA, the CDR3 is TGTGCCAGCAGATGGGCAGGGGAAGAGACCCAGTACTTC. Protein product: CASRWAGEETQYF.

The sample holds many counts of this clonotype. This chain links TRBV6-2 or TRBV6-3 with TRBJ2-7, with 9 bases lining up with TRBD2. Germline V gene sequence: CDR1 MNHEY, CDR2 SVGEGT. V gave up 6 bases and J gave up 2 bases; unmatched junction bases: 11. This CDR3 has 16 amino acids. CDR3 bases: TGTGCCAGCAGCCCCACCGGGTCTAGCGGGGCCTACGAGCAGTACTTC. It translates to CASSPTGSSGAYEQYF.

V is TRBV7-9 and J is TRBJ2-5; 9 nucleotides agree with TRBD1. The CDR3 is made up of 16 amino acids. V lost 1 base to trimming and J lost 5 bases; unmatched junction nucleotides: 8. CDR1 SEHNR and CDR2 FQNEAQ come from the germline V gene (reference sequence). CDR3 DNA sequence: TGTGCCAGCAGCTTAGGGGGGACAGGGACGAGGGAGACCCAGTACTTC. Translating gives CASSLGGTGTRETQYF.

This rearrangement joins TRBV9 to TRBJ2-1, with D tentatively TRBD2 (5 bases). Per germline, CDR1 SGDLS and CDR2 YYNGEE. The CDR3 has 15 amino acids. Deletions cut 1 base from V and 0 bases from J, with 8 bases between. The CDR3 is CASSVIGSSYNEQFF. The CDR3, as DNA: TGTGCCAGCAGCGTAATAGGGAGCTCCTACAATGAGCAGTTCTTC.